Below, 8 T cell receptor beta chains from the same sample are listed, as sequenced in a study of T cells after yellow fever vaccination. MiXCR, applied by TCRdb to the 5' RACE reads, yields one record per CDR3 protein. The sample consists of hundreds of thousands of distinct CDR3 sequences, around an eighth of them appearing once. Sample: PBMCs, taken on the day of the yellow fever booster vaccination. The receptor set was obtained from a man aged 30 to 45 who received the YFV17D yellow fever vaccine.

The rearrangement joins TRBV20-1 to TRBJ2-3, with TRBD2 matching over 12 bases. Germline V lookup: CDR1 DFQATT, CDR2 SNEGSKA (reference sequence). This CDR3 comprises 17 residues. After removal of 6 bases from V and 1 base from J, the junction contained 11 bases not matched to a gene. CDR3 sequence: CSAWPASGRAGTDTQYF. Written as DNA, the CDR3 is TGCAGTGCCTGGCCGGCTAGCGGGAGGGCGGGCACAGATACGCAGTATTTT.

V gene TRBV27 combines with J gene TRBJ2-1; D gene ambiguous. This CDR3 spans 16 amino acids. The V end lost 5 bases, the J end lost 0 bases, and 14 bases lay between the germline ends. The germline gives CDR1 MNHEY, CDR2 SMNVEV (reference sequence). The CDR3 DNA reads TGTGCCAGCAGTAATGGGCGGAGAAGCTCCTACAATGAGCAGTTCTTC. Amino acids: CASSNGRRSSYNEQFF.

The chain carries TRBV7-9 and TRBJ1-5, with 9 nucleotides matching TRBD1. Germline V gene lookup returns CDR1 SEHNR and CDR2 FQNEAQ (reference sequence). V shed 5 bases and J 10 bases; nucleotides not matched to a gene: 9. This CDR3 comprises 14 residues. DNA for the CDR3: TGTGCCAGCAGCCGGGACAGGGAAGTAAGTCCCCAGCATTTT. Protein: CASSRDREVSPQHF.

This chain joins TRBV30 and TRBJ2-2; TRBD1 aligns across 8 bases. Germline lookup yields CDR1 GTSNPN and CDR2 SVGIG (reference sequence). V lost 5 bases to trimming and J lost 4 bases; unmatched junction nucleotides: 3. The CDR3 spans 13 residues. DNA of the CDR3: TGTGCCTGGGGACAGGGAGCCACCGGGGAGCTGTTTTTT. This sequence encodes CAWGQGATGELFF. Full variable domain (rest looked up from reference TRBV30 and TRBJ2-2): SQTIHQWPATLVQPVGSPLSLECTVEGTSNPNLYWYRQAAGRGLQLLFYSVGIGQISSEVPQNLSASRPQDRQFILSSKKLLLSDSGFYLCAWGQGATGELFFGEGSRLTVL.

This clonotype occurred a few times. V is TRBV5-1 and J is TRBJ2-5; possibly TRBD1 or TRBD2 for D (5 bases each). Germline V gene lookup returns CDR1 SGHRS and CDR2 YFSETQ. This CDR3 has 15 amino acids. V was cut by 4 bases and J by 5 bases, with 18 bases left in between. The chain's CDR3 is CASSGTPGLGETQYF. In DNA, the CDR3 is TGCGCCAGCAGCGGTACTCCGGGGCTAGGGGAGACCCAGTACTTC.

This clonotype was picked up a small number of times. The J gene is TRBJ2-7, the V gene TRBV5-1, with D perhaps TRBD1 (5 bases). From germline, CDR1 is SGHRS and CDR2 YFSETQ. Trimming removed 0 bases from V and 3 bases from J, with 7 bases in between. The CDR3 spans 13 residues. Here the CDR3 reads CASSLVDSYEQYF. CDR3 nucleotides: TGCGCCAGCAGCTTGGTAGACAGCTACGAGCAGTACTTC.

V and J are TRBV9 and TRBJ2-3, with D tentatively TRBD2 (6 bases). This CDR3 region has 14 residues. CDR1 and CDR2 from the germline V gene are SGDLS and YYNGEE. Deletions cut 3 bases from V and 3 bases from J, with 11 bases between. The CDR3 protein is CASSAGSLTDTQYF. CDR3 in DNA: TGTGCCAGCAGCGCCGGGAGTTTAACAGATACGCAGTATTTT.

In its sample, this clonotype was seen a few times. The chain has TRBV20-1 and TRBJ2-3; 7 positions agree with TRBD2. CDR3 length equals 12 residues. V lost 6 bases, J lost 4 bases, and 4 bases stayed unmatched. Germline values: CDR1 DFQATT, CDR2 SNEGSKA (reference sequence). The CDR3 protein is CSAHAGADTQYF. CDR3 bases: TGCAGTGCCCACGCGGGGGCAGATACGCAGTATTTT.